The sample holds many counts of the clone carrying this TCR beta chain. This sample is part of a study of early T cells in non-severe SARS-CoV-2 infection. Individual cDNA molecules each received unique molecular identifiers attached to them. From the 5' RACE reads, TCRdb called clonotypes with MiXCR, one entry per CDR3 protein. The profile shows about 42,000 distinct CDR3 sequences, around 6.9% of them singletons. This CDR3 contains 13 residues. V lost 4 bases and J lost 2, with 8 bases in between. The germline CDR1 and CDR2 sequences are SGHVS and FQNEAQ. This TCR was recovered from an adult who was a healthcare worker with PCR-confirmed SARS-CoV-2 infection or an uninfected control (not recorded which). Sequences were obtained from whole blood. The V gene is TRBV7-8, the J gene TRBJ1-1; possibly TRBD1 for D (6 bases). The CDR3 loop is CASSYRENTEAFF. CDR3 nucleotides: TGTGCCAGCAGCTACAGGGAAAACACTGAAGCTTTCTTT.